Below, 12 T cell receptor beta chains from the same sample are listed, as sequenced in a study of blood T cells in healthy people across ages. A sample-barcoded 5' primer and a J-beta primer mix were used in a second PCR of about 6 to 11 cycles. TCRdb redid the calling of the 5' RACE reads with MiXCR, one entry per CDR3 protein. In the table there are 2 million or so distinct CDR3 sequences, 49% of which are singletons. The sequencing sample was made of blood. All receptors derive from a woman aged 40 to 50 in good health.

V gene TRBV5-1 combines with J gene TRBJ2-1; D perhaps matches TRBD1 (6 bases). The end of the DNA is better explained by TRBJ2-7, so the J call may be wrong. Germline lookup yields CDR1 SGHRS and CDR2 YFSETQ. The CDR3 spans 15 residues. The CDR3 bases are TGCGCCAGCAGCTTTGAGTGGGGGCTCTACAATGAGCAGTACTTC. Translated: CASSFEWGLYNEQYF.

The chain combines TRBV6-2 or TRBV6-3 with TRBJ2-3; TRBD1 might be the D (6 bases). Germline V gene lookup returns CDR1 MNHEY and CDR2 SVGEGT. CDR3 length equals 16 residues. The V end lost 6 bases, the J end lost 1 base, and 17 bases lay between the germline ends. The CDR3: CASRQGQGGRTDTQYF. CDR3 bases: TGTGCCAGCAGACAAGGCCAAGGGGGACGCACAGATACGCAGTATTTT.

V is TRBV20-1 and J is TRBJ1-1, with a tentative D call TRBD1 (6 bases). The germline CDR1 and CDR2 sequences are DFQATT and SNEGSKA (reference sequence). CDR3 size: 14 residues. V was clipped by 0 bases and J by 5 bases, with 13 bases between them. DNA of the CDR3: TGCAGTGCTAGAGAAAGCAGGGGATCGACTGAAGCTTTCTTT. This codes for CSARESRGSTEAFF.

CDR3 amino acids: CASTLPGVGIHEQFF. The CDR3, as DNA: TGTGCCAGCACCCTGCCGGGGGTTGGGATTCATGAGCAGTTCTTC. The chain combines TRBV7-9 with TRBJ2-1, with D possibly being TRBD2 (6 bases). The germline CDR1 and CDR2 sequences are SEHNR and FQNEAQ (reference sequence). The CDR3 has 15 residues. V was clipped by 7 bases and J by 8 bases, with 21 bases between them.

The chain employs TRBV6-2 or TRBV6-3 and TRBJ1-2, with no clear D. CDR3 length equals 16 residues. The ends were cut back, 2 bases at V and 2 bases at J, with 15 bases in the middle. Germline V gene lookup returns CDR1 MNHEY and CDR2 SVGEGT. The CDR3 protein is CASSYKSDTPNYGYTF. Here the CDR3 DNA reads TGTGCCAGCAGTTACAAATCCGACACTCCGAACTATGGCTACACCTTC.

In this sample, this clonotype turned up once. The V call is TRBV29-1, the J call TRBJ2-3; 7 bases map to TRBD2. Germline CDR1 reads SQVTM; CDR2 reads ANQGSEA. The length of the CDR3 is 12 residues. CDR3 residues: CRGGGAADTQYF. CDR3 coding DNA: TGCAGGGGGGGAGGGGCGGCAGATACGCAGTATTTT.

The V gene is TRBV5-1, the J gene TRBJ2-7; D call uncertain. The CDR3 is 14 amino acids. V was pared by 0 bases and J by 6 bases, with 13 bases between. Germline loops: CDR1 SGHRS, CDR2 YFSETQ. The CDR3 reads CASSLEGPTAEQYF. CDR3 in DNA: TGCGCCAGCAGCTTGGAAGGACCGACTGCCGAGCAGTACTTC.

The chain links TRBV6-2 or TRBV6-3 to TRBJ1-6; 8 bases map to TRBD1. This CDR3 has 13 residues. Per the germline V gene, CDR1 is MNHEY and CDR2 is SVGEGT. V gave up 8 bases and J gave up 10 bases; unmatched junction bases: 7. DNA of the CDR3: TGTGCCAGCGGAACAGGGGGAAGATCACCCCTCCACTTT. Its protein is CASGTGGRSPLHF.

The chain employs TRBV5-1 and TRBJ2-7; the D gene is possibly TRBD2 (5 bases). Germline CDR1 SGHRS, CDR2 YFSETQ. This CDR3 contains 16 residues. Trimming removed 0 bases from V and 3 bases from J, with 16 bases in between. CDR3 protein: CASSLDQREVFYEQYF. The CDR3 region has the DNA TGCGCCAGCAGCTTGGACCAGAGGGAAGTCTTCTACGAGCAGTACTTC.

As concerns this clonotype: This may arise from a read error, as a much more abundant clone is one base away. The V gene is TRBV7-2, the J gene TRBJ1-2; TRBD1 agrees at 9 bases. The CDR3 loop spans 13 amino acids. CDR1 is SGHTA and CDR2 is FQGNSA in the germline V gene. CDR3 sequence: CAGRDRVQYGYTF. DNA for the CDR3: TGTGCCGGCAGGGACAGGGTCCAATATGGCTACACCTTC.

This clonotype is a singleton in its sample. The chain links TRBV7-2 to TRBJ2-5, with D unclear. Trimming cost V 5 bases and J 4 bases, with 14 bases left between them. Germline V gives CDR1 SGHTA, CDR2 FQGNSA. The CDR3 runs 14 residues. CDR3 sequence (DNA): TGTGCCAGCAGCCTAAACGGGTGGCGAGAGACCCAGTACTTC. This sequence encodes CASSLNGWRETQYF.

CDR3 DNA sequence: TGTGCCAGCACCGGGGGTCTTCCCCTCCACTTT. Translating it yields CASTGGLPLHF. The J gene is TRBJ1-6, the V gene TRBV28, with D maybe TRBD1 (5 bases). CDR1 and CDR2 from the germline V gene are MDHEN and SYDVKM. V lost 7 bases and J 13 bases, leaving 11 bases between the germline ends. The CDR3 has 11 residues.